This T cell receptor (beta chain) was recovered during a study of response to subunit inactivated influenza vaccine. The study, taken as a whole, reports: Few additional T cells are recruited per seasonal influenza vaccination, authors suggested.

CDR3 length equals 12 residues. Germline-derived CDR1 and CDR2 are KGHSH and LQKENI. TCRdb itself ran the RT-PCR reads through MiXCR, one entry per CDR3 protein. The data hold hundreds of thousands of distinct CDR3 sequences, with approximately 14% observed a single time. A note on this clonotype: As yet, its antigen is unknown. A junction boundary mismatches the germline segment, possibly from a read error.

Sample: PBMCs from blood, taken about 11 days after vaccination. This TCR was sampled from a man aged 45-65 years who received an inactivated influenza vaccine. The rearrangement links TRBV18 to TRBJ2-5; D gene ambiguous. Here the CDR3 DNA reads TGTGCCATCTCACCGGCTCGCGAGACCCAGTACTTC. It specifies CAISPARETQYF.